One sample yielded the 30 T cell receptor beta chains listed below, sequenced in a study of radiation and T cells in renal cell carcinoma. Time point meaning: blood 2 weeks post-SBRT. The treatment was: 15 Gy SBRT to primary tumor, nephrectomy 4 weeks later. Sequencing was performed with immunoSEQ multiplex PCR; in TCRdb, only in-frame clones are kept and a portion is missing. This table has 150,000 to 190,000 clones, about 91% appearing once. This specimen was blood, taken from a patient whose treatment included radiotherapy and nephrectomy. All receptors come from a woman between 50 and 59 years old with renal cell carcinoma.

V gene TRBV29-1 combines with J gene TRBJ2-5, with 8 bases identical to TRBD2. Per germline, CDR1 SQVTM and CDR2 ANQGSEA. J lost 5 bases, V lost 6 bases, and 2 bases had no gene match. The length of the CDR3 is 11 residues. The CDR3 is CSVASGETQYF. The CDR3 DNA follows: TGCAGCGTAGCTAGCGGGGAGACCCAGTACTTC.

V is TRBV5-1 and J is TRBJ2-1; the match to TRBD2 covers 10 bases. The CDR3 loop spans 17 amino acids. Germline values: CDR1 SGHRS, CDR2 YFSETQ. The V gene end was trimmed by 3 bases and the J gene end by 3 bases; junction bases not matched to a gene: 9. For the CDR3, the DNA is TGCGCCAGCAGCTCCCCGGCTAGCGGGGGCCTCTACAATGAGCAGTTCTTC. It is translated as CASSSPASGGLYNEQFF.

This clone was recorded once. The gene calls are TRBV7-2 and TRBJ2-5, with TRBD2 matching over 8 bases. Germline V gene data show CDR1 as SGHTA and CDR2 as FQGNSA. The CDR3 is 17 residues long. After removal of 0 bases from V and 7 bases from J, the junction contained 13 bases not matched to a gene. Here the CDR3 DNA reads TGTGCCAGCAGCTTAGCGCCTATTACTAGCGGCCGAGGGACCCAGTACTTC. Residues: CASSLAPITSGRGTQYF.

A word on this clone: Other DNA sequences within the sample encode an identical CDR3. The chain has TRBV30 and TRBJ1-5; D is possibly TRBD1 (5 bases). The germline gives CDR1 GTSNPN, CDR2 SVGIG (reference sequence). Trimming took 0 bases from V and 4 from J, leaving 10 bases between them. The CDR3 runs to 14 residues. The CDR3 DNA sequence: TGTGCCTGGAGTGTAGGGCAGGGTAATCAGCCCCAGCATTTT. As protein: CAWSVGQGNQPQHF.

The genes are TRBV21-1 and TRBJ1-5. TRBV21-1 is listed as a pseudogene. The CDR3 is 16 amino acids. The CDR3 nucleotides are TGTGCCAGCATCAACTTTTTTTATATTGACAATCAGCCCCAGCATTTT. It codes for CASINFFYIDNQPQHF.

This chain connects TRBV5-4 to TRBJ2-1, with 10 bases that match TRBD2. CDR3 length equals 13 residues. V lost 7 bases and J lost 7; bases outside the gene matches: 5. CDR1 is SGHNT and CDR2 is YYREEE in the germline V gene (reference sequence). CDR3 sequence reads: CASLLAGRNEQFF. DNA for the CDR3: TGTGCCAGCCTACTAGCGGGGAGGAATGAGCAGTTCTTC.

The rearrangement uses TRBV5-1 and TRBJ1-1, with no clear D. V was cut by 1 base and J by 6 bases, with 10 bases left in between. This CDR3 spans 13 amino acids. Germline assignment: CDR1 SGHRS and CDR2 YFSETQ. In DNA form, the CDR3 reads TGCGCCAGCAGCTTGAGCAGGCCCTCTGAAGCTTTCTTT. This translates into CASSLSRPSEAFF.

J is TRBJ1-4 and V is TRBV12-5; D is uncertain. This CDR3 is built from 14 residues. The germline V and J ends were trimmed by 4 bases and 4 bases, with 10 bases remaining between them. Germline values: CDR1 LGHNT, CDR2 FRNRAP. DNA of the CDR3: TGTGCTAGTGGTTCCCCCCCCGGTAATGAAAAACTGTTTTTT. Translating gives CASGSPPGNEKLFF.

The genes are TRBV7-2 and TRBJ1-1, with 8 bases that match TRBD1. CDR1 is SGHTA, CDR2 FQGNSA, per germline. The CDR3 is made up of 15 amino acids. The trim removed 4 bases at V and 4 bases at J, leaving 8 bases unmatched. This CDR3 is CASSSGQGAGTEAFF. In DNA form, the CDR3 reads TGTGCCAGCAGCTCCGGACAGGGAGCGGGCACTGAAGCTTTCTTT.

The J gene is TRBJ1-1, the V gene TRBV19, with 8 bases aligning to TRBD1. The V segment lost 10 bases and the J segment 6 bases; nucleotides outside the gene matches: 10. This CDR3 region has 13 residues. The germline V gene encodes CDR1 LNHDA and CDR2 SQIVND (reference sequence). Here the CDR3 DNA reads TGTGCCACTACTCAGGGGGCCGTGTCTGAAGCTTTCTTT. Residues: CATTQGAVSEAFF.

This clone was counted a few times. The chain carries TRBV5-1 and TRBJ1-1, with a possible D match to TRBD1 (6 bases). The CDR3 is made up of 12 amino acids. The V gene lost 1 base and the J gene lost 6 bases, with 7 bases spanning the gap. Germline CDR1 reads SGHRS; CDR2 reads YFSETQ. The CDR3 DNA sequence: TGCGCCAGCAGCTTGACAGGGTCTGAAGCTTTCTTT. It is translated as CASSLTGSEAFF.

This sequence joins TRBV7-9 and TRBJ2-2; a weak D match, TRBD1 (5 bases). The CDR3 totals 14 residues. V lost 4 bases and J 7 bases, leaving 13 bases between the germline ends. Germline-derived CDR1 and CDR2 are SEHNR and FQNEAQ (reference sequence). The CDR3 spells CASSSSQGYGELFF. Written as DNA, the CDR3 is TGTGCCAGCAGCTCCTCTCAGGGTTACGGGGAGCTGTTTTTT.

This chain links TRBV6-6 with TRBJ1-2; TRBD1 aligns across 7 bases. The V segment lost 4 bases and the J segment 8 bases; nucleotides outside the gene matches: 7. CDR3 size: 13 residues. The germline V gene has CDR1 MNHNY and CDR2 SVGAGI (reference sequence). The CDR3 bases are TGTGCCAGCAGTTTCGGGACAGAGGGGGGCTACACCTTC. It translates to CASSFGTEGGYTF.

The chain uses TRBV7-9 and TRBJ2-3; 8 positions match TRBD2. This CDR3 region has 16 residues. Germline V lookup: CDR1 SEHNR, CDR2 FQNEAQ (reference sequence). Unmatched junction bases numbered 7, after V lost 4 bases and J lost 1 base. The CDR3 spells CASSSPSRGGTDTQYF. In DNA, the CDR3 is TGTGCCAGCAGCTCCCCTTCGCGGGGGGGCACAGATACGCAGTATTTT.

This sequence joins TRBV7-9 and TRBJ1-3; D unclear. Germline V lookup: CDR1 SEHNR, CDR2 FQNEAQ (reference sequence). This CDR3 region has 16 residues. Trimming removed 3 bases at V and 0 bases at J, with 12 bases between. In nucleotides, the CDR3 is TGTGCCAGCAGCTTGGTCCAGGCGCACTCTGGAAACACCATATATTTT. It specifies CASSLVQAHSGNTIYF.

CDR3 residues: CASSGLTGPEESPLHF. For the CDR3, the DNA is TGTGCCAGCAGTGGTCTTACAGGGCCGGAGGAGTCACCCCTCCACTTT. The chain uses TRBV9 and TRBJ1-6, with a tentative D call TRBD1 (6 bases). Germline V gives CDR1 SGDLS, CDR2 YYNGEE. There are 16 residues in the CDR3. V was cut by 5 bases and J by 10 bases, with 22 bases left in between.

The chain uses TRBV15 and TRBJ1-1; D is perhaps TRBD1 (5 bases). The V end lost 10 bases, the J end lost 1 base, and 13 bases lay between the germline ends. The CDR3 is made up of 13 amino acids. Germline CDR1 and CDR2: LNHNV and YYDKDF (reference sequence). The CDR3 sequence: CASSKGRNTEAFF. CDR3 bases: TGTGCCAGCTCGAAGGGGAGGAACACTGAAGCTTTCTTT.

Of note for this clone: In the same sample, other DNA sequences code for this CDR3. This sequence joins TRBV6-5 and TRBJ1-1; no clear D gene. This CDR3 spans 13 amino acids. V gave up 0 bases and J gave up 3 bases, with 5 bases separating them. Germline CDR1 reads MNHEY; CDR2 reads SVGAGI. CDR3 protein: CASSYSADTEAFF. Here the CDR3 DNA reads TGTGCCAGCAGTTACTCGGCGGACACTGAAGCTTTCTTT.

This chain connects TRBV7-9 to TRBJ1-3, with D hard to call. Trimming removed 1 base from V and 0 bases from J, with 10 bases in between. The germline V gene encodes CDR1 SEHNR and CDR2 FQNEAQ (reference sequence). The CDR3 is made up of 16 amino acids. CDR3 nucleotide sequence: TGTGCCAGCAGCTTAGGAAACACAGCCTCTGGAAACACCATATATTTT. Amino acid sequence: CASSLGNTASGNTIYF.

The CDR3 DNA reads as TGTGCCAGCAGCGGGGAACGGGCCGATACGCAGTATTTT. Translated, it gives CASSGERADTQYF. J is TRBJ2-3 and V is TRBV7-8; D not certain. Trimming left V 5 bases short and J 6 bases short, with 12 bases between. Per germline, CDR1 SGHVS and CDR2 FQNEAQ. This CDR3 spans 13 amino acids. Drawing the rest from reference TRBV7-8 and TRBJ2-3, the complete variable domain is GAGVSQSPRYKVAKRGQDVALRCDPISGHVSLFWYQQALGQGPEFLTYFQNEAQLDKSGLPSDRFFAERPEGSVSTLKIQRTQQEDSAVYLCASSGERADTQYFGPGTRLTVL.

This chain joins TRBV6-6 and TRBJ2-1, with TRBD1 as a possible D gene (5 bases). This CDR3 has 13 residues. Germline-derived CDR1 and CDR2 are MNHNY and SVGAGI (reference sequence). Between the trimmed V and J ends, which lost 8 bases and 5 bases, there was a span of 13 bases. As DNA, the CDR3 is TGTGCCAGCGGGGCCTACAGTGACAATGAGCAGTTCTTC. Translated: CASGAYSDNEQFF.

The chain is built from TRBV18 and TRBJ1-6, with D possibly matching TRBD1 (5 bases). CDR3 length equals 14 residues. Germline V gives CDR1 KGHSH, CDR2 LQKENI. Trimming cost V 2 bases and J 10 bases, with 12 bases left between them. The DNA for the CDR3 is TGTGCCAGCTCACCAACGGGGGAGCGGTCACCCCTCCACTTT. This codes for CASSPTGERSPLHF.

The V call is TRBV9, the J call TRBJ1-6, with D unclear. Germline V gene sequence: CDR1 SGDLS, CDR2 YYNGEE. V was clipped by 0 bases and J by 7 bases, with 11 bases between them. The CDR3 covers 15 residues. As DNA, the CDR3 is TGTGCCAGCAGCGTAGACGAGACCGTCAATTCACCCCTCCACTTT. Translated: CASSVDETVNSPLHF.

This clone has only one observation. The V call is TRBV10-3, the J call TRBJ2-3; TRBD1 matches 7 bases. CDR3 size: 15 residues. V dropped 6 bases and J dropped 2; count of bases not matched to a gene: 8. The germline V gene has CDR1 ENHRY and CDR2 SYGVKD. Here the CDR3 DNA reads TGTGCCATCAGAGGAACAGGGGTTAACACAGATACGCAGTATTTT. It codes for CAIRGTGVNTDTQYF.

In nucleotides, the CDR3 is TGTGCCAGCAGCTTTGCGGGAGATAACTACGAGCAGTACTTC. Residues: CASSFAGDNYEQYF. J is TRBJ2-7 and V is TRBV12-1; the table gives TRBD2 as D, unverified against the DNA. TRBV12-1 is recorded as a pseudogene. This CDR3 comprises 14 residues.

CDR3: CASSSGGGGTEAFF. Written as DNA, the CDR3 is TGCGCCAGCAGCTCCGGTGGAGGGGGGACTGAAGCTTTCTTT. This chain joins TRBV5-1 and TRBJ1-1; TRBD1 might be the D (6 bases). Germline lookup yields CDR1 SGHRS and CDR2 YFSETQ. The length of the CDR3 is 14 residues. V gave up 3 bases and J gave up 5 bases, with 14 bases separating them.

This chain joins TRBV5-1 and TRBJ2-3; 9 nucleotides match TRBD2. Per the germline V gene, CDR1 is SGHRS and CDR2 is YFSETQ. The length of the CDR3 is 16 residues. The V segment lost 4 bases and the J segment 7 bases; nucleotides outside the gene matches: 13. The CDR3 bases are TGCGCCAGCAGCCCGCCGACTAGCGGACGATCGAATACGCAGTATTTT. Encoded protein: CASSPPTSGRSNTQYF.

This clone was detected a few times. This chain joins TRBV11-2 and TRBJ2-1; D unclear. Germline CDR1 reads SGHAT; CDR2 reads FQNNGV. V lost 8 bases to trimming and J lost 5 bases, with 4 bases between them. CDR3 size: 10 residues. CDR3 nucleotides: TGTGCCAGCGGAGACAATGAGCAGTTCTTC. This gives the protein CASGDNEQFF.

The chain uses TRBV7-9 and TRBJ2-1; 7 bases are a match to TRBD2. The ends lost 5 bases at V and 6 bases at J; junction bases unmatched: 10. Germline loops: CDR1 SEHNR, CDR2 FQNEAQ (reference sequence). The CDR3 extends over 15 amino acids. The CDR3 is CASSRGLDFGNEQFF. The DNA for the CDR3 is TGTGCCAGCAGCCGCGGACTAGACTTCGGCAATGAGCAGTTCTTC.

CDR3 in DNA: TGTGCCAGCTCCGACCTCCCCGGGATCTATGGCTACACCTTC. Translating it yields CASSDLPGIYGYTF. This sequence joins TRBV6-1 and TRBJ1-2, with D unresolved. Trimming pared 8 bases from V and 4 bases from J, leaving 17 bases between. The CDR3 contains 14 residues. The germline V gene has CDR1 MNHNS and CDR2 SASEGT.